A single sample gave rise to the 9 T cell receptor beta chains below, sequenced in a study of cytomegalovirus exposure and HLA in healthy donors. A multiplex PCR was run with 60 Vbeta primers and 13 Jbeta primers. Using immunoSEQ multiplex PCR, the repertoire was profiled, and TCRdb retains in-frame clones only, with some absent. The sample contains about 160,000 clones, roughly 72% of which appear only once. The sample comprised PBMCs. The source is a man aged 40-55 years in good health and CMV-seropositive.

This clone was detected once. CDR3 nucleotides: TGTGCCAGCAGAATTGACTCCCACTCCTACGAGCAGTACTTC. It yields the protein CASRIDSHSYEQYF. This chain uses TRBV2 with TRBJ2-7; D uncertain. The germline gives CDR1 SNHLY, CDR2 FYNNEI. This CDR3 spans 14 amino acids. V was shortened by 6 bases and J by 0 bases, with 12 bases between the two germline ends.

The rearrangement uses TRBV6-5 and TRBJ2-7; TRBD1 agrees at 10 bases. The CDR3 is 16 residues long. V lost 2 bases to trimming and J lost 2 bases; unmatched junction nucleotides: 6. Looked up from germline, CDR1 is MNHEY and CDR2 is SVGAGI. CDR3 amino acids: CASSYTWTGGTYEQYF. In DNA form, the CDR3 reads TGTGCCAGCAGTTACACCTGGACAGGGGGAACCTACGAGCAGTACTTC.

This clone was found a few times. This chain joins TRBV30 and TRBJ1-3; D remains ambiguous. V gave up 0 bases and J gave up 4 bases, with 13 bases separating them. The germline V gene encodes CDR1 GTSNPN and CDR2 SVGIG (reference sequence). The length of the CDR3 is 15 residues. This CDR3 reads CAWSVRRAAGNTIYF. The DNA of the CDR3 is TGTGCCTGGAGTGTACGGAGGGCTGCAGGAAACACCATATATTTT.

The rearrangement uses TRBV5-1 and TRBJ1-4, with D maybe TRBD1 (5 bases). Germline lookup yields CDR1 SGHRS and CDR2 YFSETQ. The CDR3 runs to 14 residues. Trimming cost V 3 bases and J 6 bases, with 12 bases left between them. CDR3 nucleotide sequence: TGCGCCAGCAGCTCACGTGGGGGGGATGAAAAACTGTTTTTT. It encodes CASSSRGGDEKLFF. Full variable domain (rest looked up from reference TRBV5-1 and TRBJ1-4): KAGVTQTPRYLIKTRGQQVTLSCSPISGHRSVSWYQQTPGQGLQFLFEYFSETQRNKGNFPGRFSGRQFSNSRSEMNVSTLELGDSALYLCASSSRGGDEKLFFGSGTQLSVL.

A single count supports this clone. This chain joins TRBV18 and TRBJ1-1; D unresolved. The germline V gene encodes CDR1 KGHSH and CDR2 LQKENI. The CDR3 is 14 residues long. V was pared by 3 bases and J by 1 base, with 9 bases between. CDR3 region: CASSPLSENTEAFF. The CDR3 DNA reads TGTGCCAGCTCACCGCTCAGTGAGAACACTGAAGCTTTCTTT.

The chain is built from TRBV19 and TRBJ1-2; D unresolved. The CDR3 sequence is 12 residues long. Deletions cut 7 bases from V and 5 bases from J, with 11 bases between. CDR1 is LNHDA, CDR2 SQIVND, per germline (reference sequence). The CDR3, as DNA: TGTGCCAGTAAGTCACTGTCGTATGGCTACACCTTC. Translation: CASKSLSYGYTF. Full variable domain (rest looked up from reference TRBV19 and TRBJ1-2): DGGITQSPKYLFRKEGQNVTLSCEQNLNHDAMYWYRQDPGQGLRLIYYSQIVNDFQKGDIAEGYSVSREKKESFPLTVTSAQKNPTAFYLCASKSLSYGYTFGSGTRLTVV.

This chain joins TRBV6-1 and TRBJ1-1; 7 bases are a match to TRBD1. V shed 2 bases, J shed 11 bases, and the junction held 14 bases outside the gene matches. CDR3 length equals 15 residues. From germline, CDR1 is MNHNS and CDR2 SASEGT. The CDR3 DNA is TGTGCCAGCAGTGAAACGGGACAGCGTAATCCAGGTGCTTTCTTT. It translates to CASSETGQRNPGAFF.

In nucleotides, the CDR3 is TGCGCCAGCAGCCCGCCCGGGACAGGGGGCGCGGGTGAAAAACTGTTTTTT. Amino acids: CASSPPGTGGAGEKLFF. This chain joins TRBV5-1 and TRBJ1-4, with 12 bases lining up with TRBD1. V shed 4 bases, J shed 7 bases, and the junction held 11 bases outside the gene matches. The CDR3 loop spans 17 amino acids. CDR1 and CDR2 from the germline V gene are SGHRS and YFSETQ.

The chain carries TRBV28 and TRBJ1-5; D not certain. CDR1 is MDHEN, CDR2 SYDVKM, per germline. The germline V and J ends were trimmed by 5 bases and 7 bases, with 12 bases remaining between them. This CDR3 has 13 residues. CDR3 sequence reads: CASSPAGGQPQHF. CDR3 nucleotides: TGTGCCAGCAGTCCGGCCGGCGGACAGCCCCAGCATTTT. Using reference TRBV28 and TRBJ1-5 for the parts outside the CDR3, the full variable domain is DVKVTQSSRYLVKRTGEKVFLECVQDMDHENMFWYRQDPGLGLRLIYFSYDVKMKEKGDIPEGYSVSREKKERFSLILESASTNQTSMYLCASSPAGGQPQHFGDGTRLSIL.